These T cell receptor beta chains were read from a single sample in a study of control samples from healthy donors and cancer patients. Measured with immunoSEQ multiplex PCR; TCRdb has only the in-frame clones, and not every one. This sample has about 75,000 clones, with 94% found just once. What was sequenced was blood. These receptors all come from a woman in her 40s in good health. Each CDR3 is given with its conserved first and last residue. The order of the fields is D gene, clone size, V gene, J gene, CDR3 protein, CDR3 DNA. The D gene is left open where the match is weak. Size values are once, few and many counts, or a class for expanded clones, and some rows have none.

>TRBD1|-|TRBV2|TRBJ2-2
CASRNGQGNTGELFF
TGTGCCAGCAGGAACGGACAGGGAAACACCGGGGAGCTGTTTTTT
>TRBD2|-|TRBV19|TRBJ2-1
CASRRLAGIDNEQFF
TGTGCCAGTAGACGACTAGCGGGTATAGACAATGAGCAGTTCTTC
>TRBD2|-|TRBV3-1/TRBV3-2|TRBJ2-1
CASTDREANEQFF
TGTGCCAGCACCGACCGGGAGGCAAATGAGCAGTTCTTC
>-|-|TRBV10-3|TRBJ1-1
CAIKQPGGGTEAFF
TGTGCCATCAAACAGCCGGGTGGTGGCACTGAAGCTTTCTTT
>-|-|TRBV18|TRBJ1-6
CASSPRDGNNSPLHF
TGTGCCAGCTCACCACGGGACGGGAATAATTCACCCCTCCACTTT
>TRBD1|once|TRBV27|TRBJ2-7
CASSLFQTGGGYEQYF
TGTGCCAGCTCCCTTTTCCAGACAGGGGGTGGCTACGAGCAGTACTTC
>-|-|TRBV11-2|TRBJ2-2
CASSPQGGTGELFF
TGTGCCAGCAGCCCGCAGGGTGGGACCGGGGAGCTGTTTTTT
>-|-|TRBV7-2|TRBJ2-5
CASSLARLQETQYF
TGTGCCAGCAGCTTAGCTCGACTTCAAGAGACCCAGTACTTC
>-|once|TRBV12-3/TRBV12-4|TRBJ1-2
CASSLARVGYTF
TGTGCCAGCAGTTTAGCCAGGGTTGGCTACACCTTC
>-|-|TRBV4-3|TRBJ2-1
CASSPEQFF
TGCGCCAGCAGCCCAGAGCAGTTCTTC
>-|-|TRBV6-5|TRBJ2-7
CASSSGPQDLGYEQYF
TGTGCCAGCAGTTCTGGACCCCAGGACCTCGGGTACGAGCAGTACTTC
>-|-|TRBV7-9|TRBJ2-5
CASNRVSETQYF
TGTGCCAGCAACAGAGTCTCAGAGACCCAGTACTTC
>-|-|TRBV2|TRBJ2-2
CASTGQNTGELFF
TGTGCCAGCACGGGACAGAACACCGGGGAGCTGTTTTTT
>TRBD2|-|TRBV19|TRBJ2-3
CASSRAGAATDTQYF
TGTGCCAGTAGTCGAGCGGGGGCCGCCACAGATACGCAGTATTTT
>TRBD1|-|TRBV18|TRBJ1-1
CASSPLTGGRTEAFF
TGTGCCAGCTCACCATTAACAGGGGGAAGGACTGAAGCTTTCTTT
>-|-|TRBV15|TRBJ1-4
CATSREAAFNEKLFF
TGTGCCACCAGCAGAGAGGCAGCCTTTAATGAAAAACTGTTTTTT
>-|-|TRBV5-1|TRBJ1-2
CASSLENNYGYTF
TGCGCCAGCAGCTTGGAGAATAACTATGGCTACACCTTC
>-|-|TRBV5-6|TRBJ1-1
CASSPGPGEPEAFF
TGTGCCAGCAGCCCGGGCCCCGGGGAACCTGAAGCTTTCTTT
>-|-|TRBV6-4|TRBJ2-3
CASSRVADTDTQYF
TGTGCCAGCAGTCGAGTGGCGGACACAGATACGCAGTATTTT
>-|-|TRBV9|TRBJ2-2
CASSPPTGELFF
TGTGCCAGCAGCCCCCCCACCGGGGAGCTGTTTTTT
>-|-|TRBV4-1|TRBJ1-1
CASSQEWRPMNTEAFF
TGCGCCAGCAGCCAAGAGTGGCGCCCCATGAACACTGAAGCTTTCTTT